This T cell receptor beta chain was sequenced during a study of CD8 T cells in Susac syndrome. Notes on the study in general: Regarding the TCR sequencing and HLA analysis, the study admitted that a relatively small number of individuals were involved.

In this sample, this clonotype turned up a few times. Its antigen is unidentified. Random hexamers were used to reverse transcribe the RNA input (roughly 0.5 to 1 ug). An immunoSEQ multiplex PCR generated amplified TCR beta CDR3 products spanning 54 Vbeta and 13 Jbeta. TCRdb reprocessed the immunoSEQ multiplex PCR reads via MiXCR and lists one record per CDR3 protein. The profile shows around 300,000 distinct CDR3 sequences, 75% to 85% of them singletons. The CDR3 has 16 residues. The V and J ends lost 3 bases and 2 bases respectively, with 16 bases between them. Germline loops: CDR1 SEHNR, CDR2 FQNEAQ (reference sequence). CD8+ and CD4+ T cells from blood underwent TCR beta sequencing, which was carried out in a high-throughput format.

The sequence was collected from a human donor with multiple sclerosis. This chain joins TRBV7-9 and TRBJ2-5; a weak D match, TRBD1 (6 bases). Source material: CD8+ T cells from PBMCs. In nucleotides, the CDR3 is TGTGCCAGCAGCTTGGCCCCGGAACAGGGACAAGAGACCCAGTACTTC. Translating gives CASSLAPEQGQETQYF.